This T cell receptor beta chain was identified during a study of T cell changes during pregnancy in multiple sclerosis. The V end was cut by 4 bases, the J end by 4 bases, with 13 bases between. Germline V lookup: CDR1 MNHNS, CDR2 SASEGT. The length of the CDR3 is 14 residues. Clones were read by immunoSEQ multiplex PCR, and TCRdb kept only the in-frame ones, dropping some. The sample contains 35,000 to 40,000 clones, around 90% of which appear only once. The sample consisted of CD4+ T cells from peripheral blood mononuclear cells, taken in the third trimester of pregnancy. The genes are TRBV6-1 and TRBJ1-2, with D unresolved. This receptor was identified in a female donor in good health, enrolled as a control in a pregnancy study. This chain's CDR3 is CASSASPSGYGYTF. CDR3 nucleotide sequence: TGTGCCAGCAGTGCCTCCCCGAGCGGCTATGGCTACACCTTC.